This note documents a single TCR beta chain sequence. Its antigen is as yet unknown. Each TRB cDNA library was prepared by 5' RACE (with UMI labels). TCRdb re-called the 5' RACE reads, yielding one record per CDR3 amino acid sequence without DNA. The listing records under 85,000 distinct CDR3 sequences. The sample belongs to a study of CXCR3-negative and CXCR3-positive naive CD8 T cells. Germline assignment: CDR1 SGHRS and CDR2 YFSETQ. CDR3 length: 13 amino acids. Study-level results: Naive CXCR3-positive cells had TRB CDR3s more hydrophobic than those of CXCR3-negative naive cells.

Source material: naive CXCR3- CD8+ T cells from blood. As to subset: CD45RO-CCR7+CD27+CD95- naive CD8+ T cells lacking CXCR3 (TNR3-). This rearrangement joins TRBV5-1 to TRBJ2-7; TCRdb names TRBD1, which stays unverified in the absence of DNA. The sequence was obtained from a human donor in good health. Some clones in this sample may be carry-over from other donors' samples. The CDR3 here is CASSPPGQFEQYF.